The rows below give T cell receptor beta chains drawn from one sample of a study of blood T cell repertoires in COVID-19. TCRdb keeps only in-frame clones here, not all; method: immunoSEQ multiplex PCR. The sample consists of roughly 380,000 clones, about 88% of them appearing once. Specimen: peripheral blood. These TCRs come from a woman aged 40 to 49 with COVID-19, enrolled during active disease. Both conserved end residues are part of each CDR3. A D gene is named only where the DNA matches it firmly. Some rows have no size entry. The others give once, few or many, or a class for an expanded clone.

>-|TRBJ1-1|TRBV7-2|-
CATGLRMNTEAFF
TGTGCCACCGGGTTGCGCATGAACACTGAAGCTTTCTTT
>-|TRBJ1-6|TRBV5-5|-
CASSLKGIGVIALDNSPLHF
TGTGCCAGCAGCTTGAAGGGTATAGGGGTCATTGCTTTGGATAATTCACCCCTCCACTTT
>-|TRBJ1-4|TRBV19|-
CASSIEGDRRYRNEKLFF
TGTGCCAGTAGTATTGAGGGGGACCGCCGTTACAGGAATGAAAAACTGTTTTTT
>-|TRBJ2-2|TRBV25-1|TRBD1
CASSPNNRGYSNTGELFF
TGTGCCAGCAGTCCAAACAACAGGGGGTACTCGAACACCGGGGAGCTGTTTTTT
>-|TRBJ1-1|TRBV7-3|TRBD1
CASRLTGGGTEAFF
TGTGCCAGCAGGCTAACAGGGGGCGGCACTGAAGCTTTCTTT
>once|TRBJ1-1|TRBV5-4|TRBD1
CASSLTGGGGAFF
TGTGCCAGCAGCTTAACAGGGGGCGGGGGAGCTTTCTTT
>-|TRBJ1-5|TRBV6-2/TRBV6-3|-
CASSLRRARDQPQHF
TGTGCCAGCAGTCTCCGGAGGGCGAGGGATCAGCCCCAGCATTTT
>-|TRBJ2-1|TRBV19|TRBD2
CASSIGSGSSNEQFF
TGTGCCAGTAGTATAGGTAGCGGGAGTAGTAATGAGCAGTTCTTC
>-|TRBJ2-5|TRBV5-6|TRBD1
CASSLIRQGIRETQYF
TGTGCCAGCAGCTTGATAAGACAGGGTATTCGAGAGACCCAGTACTTC
>-|TRBJ1-6|TRBV19|-
CASSISSNSPLHF
TGTGCCAGTAGTATTTCTAGCAATTCACCCCTCCACTTT
>once|TRBJ2-7|TRBV6-6|-
CASCLTGFPYEQYF
TGTGCCAGTTGTCTTACAGGATTTCCCTACGAGCAGTACTTC
>-|TRBJ1-2|TRBV3-1/TRBV3-2|-
CASNPRAGDGYTF
TGTGCCAGCAACCCCAGGGCAGGGGACGGCTACACCTTC
>once|TRBJ2-2|TRBV24-1|-
CATSESGNTGELFF
TGTGCCACCAGTGAGTCGGGGAACACCGGGGAGCTGTTTTTT
>once|TRBJ1-5|TRBV7-2|-
CASSSQGRSDQPQHF
TGTGCCAGCAGCTCACAGGGTAGGAGCGATCAGCCCCAGCATTTT
>-|TRBJ2-5|TRBV18|TRBD2
CASSPQRGETQYF
TGTGCCAGCTCACCACAGCGGGGGGAGACCCAGTACTTC
>-|TRBJ2-7|TRBV6-2/TRBV6-3|-
CASSYGQGGYEQYF
TGTGCCAGCAGTTACGGTCAGGGGGGATACGAGCAGTACTTC
>-|TRBJ2-2|TRBV19|TRBD1
CASSIVQGSGELFF
TGTGCCAGTAGTATAGTACAGGGGAGTGGGGAGCTGTTTTTT
>-|TRBJ2-2|TRBV14|TRBD1
CASRHRDSNTGELFF
TGTGCCAGCAGGCACCGGGACAGTAACACCGGGGAGCTGTTTTTT
>once|TRBJ1-5|TRBV19|-
CASTTRVRQRTRGQPQHF
TGTGCCAGTACAACTCGCGTCAGACAGAGGACAAGGGGGCAGCCCCAGCATTTT
>-|TRBJ2-1|TRBV25-1|TRBD2
CASSELKGRVLF
TGTGCCAGCAGTGAATTGAAAGGGAGGGTTCTCTTC
>few|TRBJ1-6|TRBV7-2|-
CASSLVWGSPLHF
TGTGCCAGCAGCTTAGTCTGGGGCTCACCCCTCCACTTT
>once|TRBJ1-1|TRBV27|-
CASSPIRGSEAFF
TGTGCCAGCAGTCCTATAAGGGGCTCTGAAGCTTTCTTT
>-|TRBJ1-4|TRBV6-5|TRBD1
CASGDRGVTNEKLFF
TGTGCCAGCGGGGACAGGGGTGTAACTAATGAAAAACTGTTTTTT
>-|TRBJ1-5|TRBV28|-
CASSTGTNQHF
TGTGCCAGCAGCACCGGGACAAACCAGCATTTT
>-|TRBJ1-2|TRBV5-1|-
CASSLAGGGYGYTF
TGCGCCAGCAGCTTGGCGGGGGGCGGATATGGCTACACCTTC
>-|TRBJ2-3|TRBV15|TRBD2
CATSRDIRLASADTQYF
TGTGCCACCAGCAGAGATATAAGACTAGCGTCGGCAGATACGCAGTATTTT
>-|TRBJ2-1|TRBV9|TRBD2
CASSLSGGVYNEQFF
TGTGCCAGCAGCCTAAGCGGGGGGGTCTACAATGAGCAGTTCTTC
>-|TRBJ2-3|TRBV29-1|-
CSVGGGGGDTQYF
TGCAGCGTGGGGGGAGGAGGCGGAGATACGCAGTATTTT
>once|TRBJ2-2|TRBV11-2|TRBD2
CASSSRTSGRSGELFF
TGTGCCAGCAGCTCGAGGACTAGCGGGAGGTCCGGGGAGCTGTTTTTT
>-|TRBJ1-6|TRBV10-3|TRBD1
CAISDQGAEVLHF
TGTGCCATCAGTGATCAGGGGGCGGAAGTCCTCCACTTT
>-|TRBJ2-1|TRBV5-6|-
CASRREGKNEQFF
TGTGCCAGCAGGAGGGAAGGGAAGAATGAGCAGTTCTTC
>-|TRBJ1-4|TRBV5-1|TRBD1
CASSRTGGRKDEKLFF
TGCGCCAGCAGTCGGACAGGGGGCAGGAAGGATGAAAAACTGTTTTTT
>-|TRBJ1-3|TRBV2|-
CASSLDSLVIYF
TGTGCCAGCAGTCTCGACAGCCTAGTCATATATTTT